A single sample is the source of the 30 T cell receptor beta chains below, sequenced in a study of a mutant IDH1 vaccine in newly diagnosed glioma. Here immunoSEQ multiplex PCR was the method, and the copy in TCRdb shows in-frame clones only, minus some. The sample lists about 54,000 clones, more than 80% occurring once. The sample's time point: baseline, week 1 (first vaccination visit). Treatment described: pre-vaccination baseline after standard-of-care therapy. The material was PBMCs, obtained from a glioma patient treated with radiotherapy, temozolomide or both. The receptors originated from a man aged 18 to 29 with glioma.

V is TRBV1 and J is TRBJ1-3; TRBD1 is taken as the D call from the table, unchecked against the DNA. TRBV1 is flagged as a pseudogene. The CDR3 is 20 residues long. The CDR3 region has the DNA TGCACCAGCAGCGGAATGAAGGGACAGAGGAAGGGGAACTCTGGAAACACCATATATTTT. Its translation: CTSSGMKGQRKGNSGNTIYF.

This clone was picked up many times. The chain is built from TRBV5-6 and TRBJ2-7; D could derive from TRBD1 or TRBD2 (5 bases each). V lost 4 bases and J 2 bases, leaving 13 bases between the germline ends. CDR1 is SGHDT and CDR2 is YYEEEE in the germline V gene. This CDR3 has 14 amino acids. The CDR3 nucleotides are TGTGCCAGCAGCGGCCAAGGGGACCCCTACGAGCAGTACTTC. Translation gives CASSGQGDPYEQYF.

The V and J genes are TRBV6-5 and TRBJ1-5, with no clear D. The CDR3 spans 15 residues. Trimming took off 0 bases at V and 2 bases at J, with 8 bases between the two ends. Germline V gene sequence: CDR1 MNHEY, CDR2 SVGAGI. CDR3: CASSYSFQGNQPQHF. The CDR3 nucleotides read TGTGCCAGCAGTTACTCGTTTCAGGGCAATCAGCCCCAGCATTTT.

This clone was seen more than once but under ten times. The genes are TRBV2 and TRBJ2-7; no definite D call. V shed 10 bases and J shed 2 bases, with 15 bases lying between them. Germline V gene sequence: CDR1 SNHLY, CDR2 FYNNEI. The CDR3 runs 13 residues. In nucleotides, the CDR3 is TGTGCCACCTCCCCCGCTCTTACCTACGAGCAGTACTTC. It encodes CATSPALTYEQYF.

The chain is built from TRBV5-1 and TRBJ2-2; D is perhaps TRBD2 (6 bases). Germline V gene data show CDR1 as SGHRS and CDR2 as YFSETQ. V lost 3 bases to trimming and J lost 4 bases, with 19 bases between them. The CDR3 length is 17 residues. CDR3 residues: CASSSTWVGGGTGELFF. The CDR3 DNA reads as TGCGCCAGCAGCTCTACTTGGGTCGGGGGAGGCACCGGGGAGCTGTTTTTT.

The chain links TRBV29-1 to TRBJ1-1, with 7 bases that match TRBD1. This CDR3 is built from 14 residues. V shed 3 bases and J 3 bases; nucleotides not matched to a gene: 7. Germline V CDR1 and CDR2: SQVTM, ANQGSEA. Here the CDR3 DNA reads TGCAGCGTTGAGGGACAGCGTGTTGACACTGAAGCTTTCTTT. It yields the protein CSVEGQRVDTEAFF.

The chain recombines TRBV19 with TRBJ1-1, with D possibly being TRBD1 (6 bases). The V gene lost 3 bases and the J gene lost 4 bases, with 12 bases spanning the gap. Germline loops: CDR1 LNHDA, CDR2 SQIVND (reference sequence). The CDR3 contains 14 residues. The CDR3 DNA sequence: TGTGCCAGTAGTATTTCCGGCAGGGGCACTGAAGCTTTCTTT. Translating it yields CASSISGRGTEAFF.

This chain uses TRBV4-3 with TRBJ1-2, with 8 bases aligning to TRBD1. Trimming at V came to 2 bases and at J to 6 bases, leaving 11 bases not matched to a gene. Germline V gene sequence: CDR1 LGHNA, CDR2 YSLEER. This CDR3 comprises 16 residues. The CDR3 DNA follows: TGCGCCAGCAGCCAACGGGCGACAGGGGCAATCGATGGCTACACCTTC. This encodes CASSQRATGAIDGYTF.

The chain recombines TRBV5-1 with TRBJ1-1; D is undetermined. Germline V gene lookup returns CDR1 SGHRS and CDR2 YFSETQ. Trimming took off 5 bases at V and 11 bases at J, with 31 bases between the two ends. The CDR3 has 17 residues. In nucleotides, the CDR3 is TGCGCCAGCAGTTACCCCCCAGTTGGAGACCCGCCGGGCAAGGCTTTCTTT. This codes for CASSYPPVGDPPGKAFF.

This clone appeared a few times. The rearrangement uses TRBV30 and TRBJ1-1, with D hard to call. This CDR3 region has 13 residues. Trimming removed 2 bases at V and 9 bases at J, with 16 bases between. Germline loops: CDR1 GTSNPN, CDR2 SVGIG (reference sequence). CDR3 sequence (DNA): TGTGCCTGGAGTACCTTTGAGCCGGGGAAAGCTTTCTTT. Its translation: CAWSTFEPGKAFF.

The rearrangement joins TRBV25-1 to TRBJ2-1; 7 positions match TRBD2. CDR3 length: 14 residues. Germline V gives CDR1 MGHDK, CDR2 SYGVNS. With 3 bases clipped from V and 4 bases from J, the junction kept 3 bases outside the gene matches. The CDR3 loop reads CASSDVSGYNEQFF. In DNA form, the CDR3 reads TGTGCCAGCAGTGACGTTAGCGGGTACAATGAGCAGTTCTTC.

V is TRBV18 and J is TRBJ1-2; 7 bases match TRBD1. The CDR3 is 16 amino acids. Trimming took 3 bases from V and 8 from J; bases not matched to a gene: 15. Germline V gene lookup returns CDR1 KGHSH and CDR2 LQKENI. CDR3 coding DNA: TGTGCCAGCTCACCTTACCAAAGACAGGGAGAGTTGGGCTACACCTTC. Its protein is CASSPYQRQGELGYTF.

The chain carries TRBV6-5 and TRBJ2-2; D not resolved. Germline loops: CDR1 MNHEY, CDR2 SVGAGI. This CDR3 region has 12 residues. V was clipped by 2 bases and J by 5 bases, with 3 bases between them. The CDR3 loop reads CASSYHTGELFF. For the CDR3, the DNA is TGTGCCAGCAGTTACCATACCGGGGAGCTGTTTTTT.

This clone came up a few times. The rearrangement joins TRBV10-1 to TRBJ1-5, with D hard to call. Germline V CDR1 and CDR2: WNHNN, SYGVQD (reference sequence). Trimming removed 3 bases at V and 6 bases at J, with 6 bases between. The CDR3 is made up of 12 amino acids. CDR3 DNA: TGCGCCAGCAGTGAAGGAACTCAGCCCCAGCATTTT. Translating gives CASSEGTQPQHF.

The genes are TRBV4-3 and TRBJ2-7; TRBD2 agrees at 9 bases. CDR3 length: 15 amino acids. Per germline, CDR1 LGHNA and CDR2 YSLEER. The V and J ends lost 0 bases and 6 bases, in that order; junction bases with no gene match: 6. CDR3 amino acids: CASSQDASGNSEQYF. The CDR3 coding sequence is TGCGCCAGCAGCCAAGATGCTAGCGGGAACTCCGAGCAGTACTTC.

The chain has TRBV4-2 and TRBJ1-4, with D unresolved. V gave up 4 bases and J gave up 4 bases, with 7 bases separating them. The CDR3 has 13 amino acids. In germline, CDR1 is LGHNA, CDR2 YNFKEQ. CDR3 in DNA: TGTGCCAGCAGCCCCCAGGATAATGAAAAACTGTTTTTT. Its translation is CASSPQDNEKLFF.

The sample holds a few counts of this clone. The gene calls are TRBV28 and TRBJ1-5; D possibly corresponds to TRBD1 (6 bases). Trimming left V 6 bases short and J 6 bases short, with 18 bases between. Germline CDR1 reads MDHEN; CDR2 reads SYDVKM. The CDR3 covers 15 residues. CDR3 DNA sequence: TGTGCCAGCAGGGATAGGGGGGGCGGCGCTCAGCCCCAGCATTTT. As protein: CASRDRGGGAQPQHF.

In this sample, this clone turned up a few times. The chain is built from TRBV15 and TRBJ1-1; D uncertain. The germline V gene encodes CDR1 LNHNV and CDR2 YYDKDF (reference sequence). The V and J ends lost 3 bases and 0 bases respectively, with 14 bases between them. This CDR3 has 16 amino acids. CDR3 bases: TGTGCCACCAGCAGCGGGGAAATTCTTATGAACACTGAAGCTTTCTTT. Translation gives CATSSGEILMNTEAFF.

V is TRBV30 and J is TRBJ1-1; 7 bases match TRBD1. The CDR3 totals 15 residues. The junction had 9 bases not matched to a gene; V was cut back by 1 base and J by 4 bases. Germline V CDR1 and CDR2: GTSNPN, SVGIG (reference sequence). The CDR3 here is CAWSGATGVATEAFF. CDR3 coding DNA: TGTGCCTGGAGTGGGGCTACAGGGGTGGCCACTGAAGCTTTCTTT.

V usage is TRBV4-1 and J usage is TRBJ1-1, with D uncertain. CDR1 is MGHRA and CDR2 is YSYEKL in the germline V gene. Trimming shortened V by 1 base and J by 0 bases, and 12 bases separated the two germline ends. The CDR3 has 16 residues. In DNA, the CDR3 is TGCGCCAGCAGCCAAGTGGGTACAGTTCTGAACACTGAAGCTTTCTTT. Its protein is CASSQVGTVLNTEAFF.

This sequence joins TRBV21-1 and TRBJ2-7; the D call in the table, TRBD1, was not verified against the DNA. TRBV21-1 counts as a pseudogene. The CDR3 is 11 amino acids. The CDR3 nucleotides are TGTGCCAGCAGCAAGACAGGGGAGCAGTACTTC. Its translation: CASSKTGEQYF.

As DNA, the CDR3 is TGTGCCAGCGTCGGGGATCAACCCAGCGAGCAGTACTTC. As protein: CASVGDQPSEQYF. V usage is TRBV6-1 and J usage is TRBJ2-7; possibly TRBD2 for D (5 bases). Looked up from germline, CDR1 is MNHNS and CDR2 is SASEGT. The ends were cut back, 8 bases at V and 6 bases at J, with 17 bases in the middle. The CDR3 has 13 residues.

The rearrangement links TRBV4-3 to TRBJ1-5; D unclear. The CDR3 consists of 15 residues. V lost 0 bases, J lost 4 bases, and 10 bases lay in between. The germline gives CDR1 LGHNA, CDR2 YSLEER. The CDR3 sequence is CASSQDWQNNQPQHF. CDR3 DNA: TGCGCCAGCAGCCAAGATTGGCAGAATAATCAGCCCCAGCATTTT.

The rearrangement joins TRBV6-5 to TRBJ1-4; D is possibly TRBD1 (6 bases). The germline V and J ends were trimmed by 8 bases and 8 bases, with 12 bases remaining between them. CDR3 length: 12 residues. Germline CDR1 MNHEY, CDR2 SVGAGI. The CDR3 DNA reads as TGTGCCAGCGGAGGGACACAAGAAAAACTGTTTTTT. Protein: CASGGTQEKLFF.

The gene calls are TRBV6-5 and TRBJ1-1; D ambiguous. Deletions cut 0 bases from V and 1 base from J, with 6 bases between. The CDR3 covers 14 residues. The germline gives CDR1 MNHEY, CDR2 SVGAGI. Here the CDR3 DNA reads TGTGCCAGCAGTTACTCGGGTGAGAACACTGAAGCTTTCTTT. Translated: CASSYSGENTEAFF.

This chain uses TRBV18 with TRBJ2-1; the D gene could be TRBD1 or TRBD2 (5 bases each). V lost 5 bases and J 7 bases, leaving 18 bases between the germline ends. CDR3 size: 15 residues. Germline CDR1 and CDR2: KGHSH and LQKENI. CDR3 protein: CASSAKIGTPNEQFF. CDR3 DNA: TGTGCCAGCTCAGCTAAAATCGGGACCCCGAATGAGCAGTTCTTC.

Only a few counts were recorded for this clone. The chain links TRBV27 to TRBJ2-7; 8 bases are shared with TRBD2. The CDR3 consists of 14 residues. CDR1 is MNHEY, CDR2 SMNVEV, per germline (reference sequence). V shed 3 bases and J 2 bases; nucleotides not matched to a gene: 3. CDR3 nucleotide sequence: TGTGCCAGCAGTTTCCGACTAGCGACCTACGAGCAGTACTTC. Protein: CASSFRLATYEQYF.

V usage is TRBV4-3 and J usage is TRBJ2-7, with D maybe TRBD1 (6 bases). The germline V and J ends were trimmed by 4 bases and 2 bases, with 12 bases remaining between them. Per the germline V gene, CDR1 is LGHNA and CDR2 is YSLEER. This CDR3 is built from 14 residues. CDR3 protein: CASSRNTGPYEQYF. CDR3 nucleotide sequence: TGCGCCAGCAGCCGAAACACAGGGCCCTACGAGCAGTACTTC.

The V and J genes are TRBV19 and TRBJ1-2, with D hard to call. V lost 4 bases and J lost 8, with 8 bases in between. Germline V gene sequence: CDR1 LNHDA, CDR2 SQIVND (reference sequence). The CDR3 is 11 amino acids. This CDR3 is CASSKWEGYTF. Here the CDR3 DNA reads TGTGCCAGTAGTAAATGGGAGGGCTACACCTTC.

With respect to this clone: The junction departs from germline at one end; a sequencing error may be responsible. V is TRBV4-3 and J is TRBJ2-7; tentatively, D is TRBD1 (5 bases). Germline V gene lookup returns CDR1 LGHNA and CDR2 YSLEER. The CDR3 contains 15 residues. The CDR3 is CANSQDREPTYEQYF. The CDR3 DNA follows: TGCGCCAACAGCCAAGACAGAGAACCCACCTACGAGCAGTACTTC.